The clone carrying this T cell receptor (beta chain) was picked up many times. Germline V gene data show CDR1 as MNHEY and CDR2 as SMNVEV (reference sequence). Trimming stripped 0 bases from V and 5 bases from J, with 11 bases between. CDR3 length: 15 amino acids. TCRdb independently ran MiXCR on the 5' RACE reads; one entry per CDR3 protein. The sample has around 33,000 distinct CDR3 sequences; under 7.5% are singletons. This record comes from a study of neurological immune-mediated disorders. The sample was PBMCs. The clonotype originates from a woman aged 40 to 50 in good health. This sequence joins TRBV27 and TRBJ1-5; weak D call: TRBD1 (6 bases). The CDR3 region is CASSLSRGPDQPQHF. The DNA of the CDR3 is TGTGCCAGCAGTTTATCTCGGGGGCCCGATCAGCCCCAGCATTTT.